The rows below give T cell receptor beta chains drawn from one sample of a study of blood T cell repertoires in COVID-19. Only in-frame clones appear in the TCRdb table, and some are missing; sequencing was by immunoSEQ multiplex PCR. The sample has some 290,000 clones; roughly nine tenths are singletons. The sample comprised PBMCs or T cells enriched from blood (not recorded which). Receptor source: a woman aged 25 to 39 who had recovered from COVID-19. CDR3s include the opening cysteine and the closing phenylalanine or tryptophan. A D gene is named only where the DNA matches it firmly. Not every row has a clone size; where given, it reads once, few, many or a size class.

>TRBV12-5|TRBJ2-3|.|.
CASGLGGAGTDTQYF
TGTGCTAGTGGTTTGGGGGGCGCCGGCACAGATACGCAGTATTTT
>TRBV30|TRBJ1-1|.|.
CAWTVYTEAFF
TGTGCCTGGACCGTATACACTGAAGCTTTCTTT
>TRBV24-1|TRBJ2-1|TRBD2|.
CATSNSGRAVEQFF
TGTGCCACCAGTAACAGCGGGAGGGCCGTGGAGCAGTTCTTC
>TRBV7-3|TRBJ2-1|.|.
CASSSAPRGTTNEQFF
TGTGCCAGCAGCTCCGCCCCGCGGGGTACAACGAATGAGCAGTTCTTC
>TRBV6-5|TRBJ2-3|.|.
CASSYSGTSTDTQYF
TGTGCCAGCAGTTACTCTGGGACTAGCACAGATACGCAGTATTTT
>TRBV28|TRBJ2-4|.|.
CASSPPSSGAWNIQYF
TGTGCCAGCAGTCCGCCTTCCTCAGGGGCGTGGAACATTCAGTACTTC
>TRBV6-5|TRBJ2-7|TRBD1|.
CASSYERGRHEQYF
TGTGCCAGCAGTTACGAGAGGGGGCGCCACGAGCAGTACTTC
>TRBV7-6|TRBJ2-5|TRBD2|.
CASSSLTLSSGKETQYF
TGTGCCAGCAGCTCACTCACCCTTTCTAGCGGGAAAGAGACCCAGTACTTC
>TRBV6-5|TRBJ2-7|TRBD1|.
CASSLWTGEQYF
TGTGCCAGCAGTCTATGGACAGGCGAGCAGTACTTC
>TRBV19|TRBJ2-1|.|.
CASSIGAVVSYNEQFF
TGTGCCAGTAGTATAGGTGCAGTCGTCTCCTACAATGAGCAGTTCTTC
>TRBV5-1|TRBJ2-2|.|few
CASSLEGVTGELFF
TGCGCCAGCAGCTTGGAGGGGGTCACCGGGGAGCTGTTTTTT
>TRBV9|TRBJ2-1|.|.
CASSVGQAGEQFF
TGTGCCAGCAGCGTAGGGCAGGCTGGGGAGCAGTTCTTC
>TRBV4-3|TRBJ1-2|TRBD1|.
CASSQGTGDYGYTF
TGCGCCAGCAGCCAGGGGACAGGGGACTATGGCTACACCTTC
>TRBV5-1|TRBJ2-2|.|.
CASRVGSTGELFF
TGCGCCAGCAGGGTTGGCAGTACCGGGGAGCTGTTTTTT
>TRBV25-1|TRBJ1-2|TRBD1|.
CASSELGTGKNGYTF
TGTGCCAGCAGTGAGCTCGGGACAGGGAAAAATGGCTACACCTTC
>TRBV28|TRBJ2-7|TRBD2|.
CASSPAGLAGIYEQYF
TGTGCCAGCAGTCCAGCGGGACTAGCGGGGATCTACGAGCAGTACTTC
>TRBV7-2|TRBJ1-2|TRBD1|.
CASTNTGDNGYTF
TGTGCCAGCACCAATACAGGGGACAATGGCTACACCTTC
>TRBV3-1/TRBV3-2|TRBJ1-2|.|.
CASSRLEGDGYTF
TGTGCCAGCAGCCGGCTAGAGGGGGATGGCTACACCTTC
>TRBV6-1|TRBJ1-2|.|.
CASSEAQGPYYGYTF
TGTGCCAGCAGTGAAGCGCAGGGTCCCTACTATGGCTACACCTTC